This T cell receptor (beta chain) was sequenced for a study of radiation and T cells in renal cell carcinoma. About this clone: Its antigen remains unidentified.

The sample's treatment: treatment-naive control, cytoreductive nephrectomy. The germline V and J ends were trimmed by 6 bases and 0 bases, with 11 bases remaining between them. CDR1 and CDR2 (germline): SQVTM, ANQGSEA. This CDR3 contains 13 residues. Overall study findings and caveats: In nephrectomy-only tumors, top 100 clonotypes averaged 43%, versus about 54% irradiated.

Generated by immunoSEQ multiplex PCR, the TCRdb table keeps only in-frame clones and is missing some. The sample carries fewer than 10,000 clones, 65% recorded once. The sample here was tumor tissue, taken from a patient whose treatment was nephrectomy without radiotherapy. This clonotype originated in a woman in her 70s with renal cell carcinoma. The chain combines TRBV29-1 with TRBJ1-2, with TRBD1 as a possible D gene (5 bases). The CDR3: CSVEGRANYGYTF. For the CDR3, the DNA is TGCAGCGTGGAGGGACGGGCTAACTATGGCTACACCTTC.